The 9 T cell receptor beta chains reported below all come from one sample, sequenced in a study of T cell responses to AZD1222 COVID-19 vaccine (dated by TCRdb to about 2021). Preparation of the library involved the immunoSEQ multiplex PCR assay. The table comes from immuneACCESS by way of TCRdb, which keeps in-frame sequences with V and J called. Part of the clones is missing from these tables; in studies checked, under half for an unresolved V gene and the rest for unknown reasons. The sample table holds 180,000 or so clones, of which over 80% were seen once. The top ten constitute 1% of the sample. The sample's time point, from its label and the paper: about 28 days (+/-7) after the second vaccine dose. The sample's treatment or condition label, in plain terms: meningococcal conjugate vaccine given as trial control. The starting material was peripheral blood, obtained 28 days after the second dose of the MenACWY control vaccine. These receptors all stem from an adult who received the MenACWY meningococcal vaccine as a control.

This clone is a singleton in its sample. This chain uses TRBV4-2 with TRBJ2-7; D not certain. This CDR3 is built from 12 residues. Trimming cost V 0 bases and J 3 bases, with 3 bases left between them. Looked up from germline, CDR1 is LGHNA and CDR2 is YNFKEQ. The CDR3 DNA sequence: TGTGCCAGCAGCCAAGAGGGCTACGAGCAGTACTTC. Translated: CASSQEGYEQYF.

The chain couples TRBV5-8 to TRBJ2-7, with D uncertain. The germline V gene has CDR1 SGHTS and CDR2 YDEGEE. Deletions cut 0 bases from V and 3 bases from J, with 7 bases between. The CDR3 consists of 13 residues. CDR3: CASSLARGYEQYF. For the CDR3, the DNA is TGTGCCAGCAGCTTGGCCCGTGGCTACGAGCAGTACTTC.

V gene TRBV5-6 combines with J gene TRBJ2-7; D perhaps matches TRBD1 (5 bases). V gave up 5 bases and J gave up 6 bases, with 21 bases separating them. The CDR3 length is 15 residues. Germline V gene lookup returns CDR1 SGHDT and CDR2 YYEEEE. CDR3 region: CASRPGVGLFFEQYF. The CDR3 DNA is TGTGCCAGCAGACCAGGAGTGGGGCTTTTCTTCGAGCAGTACTTC.

This rearrangement joins TRBV28 to TRBJ1-5; D call uncertain. CDR1 and CDR2 (germline): MDHEN, SYDVKM. CDR3 size: 15 residues. Trimming removed 2 bases from V and 0 bases from J, with 8 bases in between. CDR3 loop: CASSLGQDSNQPQHF. The CDR3 DNA reads TGTGCCAGCAGTTTAGGGCAGGATAGCAATCAGCCCCAGCATTTT. The whole variable domain, remainder taken from reference TRBV28 and TRBJ1-5, is DVKVTQSSRYLVKRTGEKVFLECVQDMDHENMFWYRQDPGLGLRLIYFSYDVKMKEKGDIPEGYSVSREKKERFSLILESASTNQTSMYLCASSLGQDSNQPQHFGDGTRLSIL.

This chain connects TRBV15 to TRBJ1-2, with 7 positions matching TRBD1. CDR1 and CDR2 from the germline V gene are LNHNV and YYDKDF (reference sequence). The CDR3 spans 14 residues. With 0 bases clipped from V and 6 bases from J, the junction kept 4 bases outside the gene matches. This chain's CDR3 is CATSRETGIDGYTF. The DNA of the CDR3 is TGTGCCACCAGCAGAGAGACAGGGATAGATGGCTACACCTTC.

J is TRBJ1-2 and V is TRBV7-2; 8 bases align to TRBD1. From germline, CDR1 is SGHTA and CDR2 FQGNSA. J was trimmed by 4 bases and V by 5 bases; bases with no gene match: 9. This CDR3 spans 15 amino acids. CDR3 loop: CASSLTTGEAYGYTF. The CDR3 region has the DNA TGTGCCAGCAGCCTCACGACAGGGGAAGCCTATGGCTACACCTTC.

This chain links TRBV11-2 with TRBJ1-6; D is unclear. The germline CDR1 and CDR2 sequences are SGHAT and FQNNGV. V gave up 1 base and J gave up 9 bases, with 7 bases separating them. CDR3 length: 13 amino acids. The CDR3 DNA follows: TGTGCCAGCAGCTTAGCGGTTAGTTCACCCCTCCACTTT. This translates into CASSLAVSSPLHF.

The chain joins TRBV18 to TRBJ2-3; D ambiguous. This CDR3 has 12 amino acids. V was cut by 3 bases and J by 2 bases, with 3 bases left in between. The germline CDR1 and CDR2 sequences are KGHSH and LQKENI. CDR3 loop: CASSPNTDTQYF. The CDR3 DNA reads as TGTGCCAGCTCACCGAACACAGATACGCAGTATTTT.

J is TRBJ1-6 and V is TRBV9, with 7 bases matching TRBD1. CDR3 length: 14 amino acids. J gave up 7 bases and V 2 bases, and 3 bases lay outside the gene matches. Germline V gene sequence: CDR1 SGDLS, CDR2 YYNGEE. Written as DNA, the CDR3 is TGTGCCAGCAGCGTCAGGGGGGAAAATTCACCCCTCCACTTT. Translating it yields CASSVRGENSPLHF.